Listed below are T cell receptor beta chains from one sample, sequenced in a study of response to subunit inactivated influenza vaccine. TCRdb fed the RT-PCR reads into MiXCR, producing one record per CDR3 protein. The sample has 160,000 or so distinct CDR3 sequences; about 11% are singletons. Sample: non-naive T cells sorted from PBMCs, taken roughly 46 days after vaccination. The source of these receptors is a man aged 50-59 years who received an inactivated influenza vaccine. CDR3s include the opening cysteine and the closing phenylalanine or tryptophan. A D gene is named only where the DNA matches it firmly. Some rows mark clone size as missing; the rest say once, few, many or name a class of expanded clone.

-	TRBV7-2	TRBJ2-7	few	CASSPRGTGGSYEQYF	TGTGCCAGCAGCCCCCGGGGGACGGGTGGCTCCTACGAGCAGTACTTC
-	TRBV20-1	TRBJ2-2	many	CSASRQTNTGELFF	TGCAGTGCTTCTAGACAGACGAACACCGGGGAGCTGTTTTTT
-	TRBV30	TRBJ1-6	-	CAWDPGNSPLHF	TGTGCCTGGGATCCGGGGAATTCACCCCTCCACTTT
TRBD1	TRBV2	TRBJ1-4	-	CASKDGTGAPKLFF	TGTGCCAGCAAGGACGGGACAGGAGCCCCAAAACTGTTTTTT
TRBD2	TRBV10-3	TRBJ2-5	-	CAHGGGKETQYF	TGTGCCCACGGCGGGGGTAAAGAGACCCAGTACTTC
-	TRBV2	TRBJ2-1	-	CASSRRQPIYNEQFF	TGTGCCAGCAGTCGACGGCAGCCAATCTACAATGAGCAGTTCTTC
-	TRBV27	TRBJ2-5	-	CASSFSGRIETQYF	TGTGCCAGCAGTTTCTCTGGGAGGATTGAGACCCAGTACTTC
-	TRBV12-3/TRBV12-4	TRBJ1-2	many	CASSFGASRTIGGYTF	TGTGCCAGCAGTTTTGGCGCCTCGAGAACTATTGGCGGCTACACCTTC
TRBD1	TRBV6-5	TRBJ2-3	few	CASSYGTGATDTQYF	TGTGCCAGCAGTTATGGAACAGGGGCCACAGATACGCAGTATTTT
TRBD1	TRBV5-6	TRBJ2-2	few	CASSPDRVEIGELFF	TGTGCCAGCAGCCCTGACAGGGTTGAGATCGGGGAGCTGTTTTTT
-	TRBV29-1	TRBJ2-3	few	CSVEDPGTDTQYF	TGCAGCGTTGAAGATCCGGGCACAGATACGCAGTATTTT
TRBD2	TRBV18	TRBJ2-1	many	CASSPPPLAGVNEQFF	TGTGCCAGCTCACCACCCCCACTAGCGGGAGTTAATGAGCAGTTCTTC
-	TRBV19	TRBJ1-3	few	CASSPSGSYLSGNTIYF	TGTGCCAGTAGTCCCTCCGGGTCGTACCTCTCTGGAAACACCATATATTTT
-	TRBV20-1	TRBJ2-3	few	CSARGAGTDTQYF	TGCAGTGCCCGAGGCGCGGGCACAGATACGCAGTATTTT
-	TRBV4-1	TRBJ2-7	few	CASSQEIYYEQYF	TGCGCCAGCAGCCAAGAAATATACTACGAGCAGTACTTC
TRBD2	TRBV7-2	TRBJ2-5	-	CASSPWEGSETQYF	TGTGCCAGCAGCCCTTGGGAGGGGAGTGAGACCCAGTACTTC
-	TRBV28	TRBJ2-1	few	CASSFAGANEQFF	TGTGCCAGCAGTTTCGCGGGGGCCAATGAGCAGTTCTTC
TRBD1	TRBV5-1	TRBJ1-5	few	CASSSGTDNQPQHF	TGCGCCAGCAGCTCCGGGACAGACAATCAGCCCCAGCATTTT
-	TRBV7-3	TRBJ2-1	many	CASSFLNNEQFF	TGTGCCAGCAGCTTCCTTAACAATGAGCAGTTCTTC
-	TRBV7-2	TRBJ2-1	-	CASSSLAGAVGQFF	TGTGCCAGCAGCTCCCTGGCGGGGGCCGTGGGGCAGTTCTTC
-	TRBV18	TRBJ2-6	few	CASSSQARISGANVLTF	TGTGCCAGCTCATCCCAGGCCCGGATCTCTGGGGCCAACGTCCTGACTTTC
-	TRBV20-1	TRBJ1-3	many	CSARAREYGNTIYF	TGCAGTGCTAGAGCACGGGAGTATGGAAACACCATATATTTT
-	TRBV5-8	TRBJ2-1	-	CASSLRCSYNEQFF	TGTGCCAGCAGCTTGCGGTGCTCCTACAATGAGCAGTTCTTC
TRBD1	TRBV20-1	TRBJ1-5	-	CSARVPGGEPQHF	TGCAGTGCTAGAGTCCCAGGGGGAGAGCCCCAGCATTTT
-	TRBV3-1	TRBJ2-7	-	CASSQGQAYEQYF	TGTGCCAGCAGCCAAGGACAGGCCTACGAGCAGTACTTC
TRBD1	TRBV7-2	TRBJ1-1	-	CASSSRTGANTEAFF	TGTGCCAGCAGCTCAAGGACAGGAGCGAACACTGAAGCTTTCTTT
-	TRBV27	TRBJ2-7	few	CASSLKSGSSYEQYF	TGTGCCAGCAGTTTAAAATCTGGGAGCTCCTACGAGCAGTACTTC
TRBD2	TRBV7-8	TRBJ2-7	-	CASSPRSGAAYEQYF	TGTGCCAGCAGCCCTCGGAGCGGGGCGGCCTACGAGCAGTACTTC
-	TRBV4-3	TRBJ2-1	few	CASRPSHGRVGGNEQFF	TGCGCCAGCAGACCTAGCCACGGCAGGGTCGGGGGAAATGAGCAGTTCTTC
TRBD1	TRBV20-1	TRBJ2-2	-	CSARDGLKGTGMRTGELFF	TGCAGTGCTAGAGATGGGTTAAAAGGGACAGGGATGCGGACCGGGGAGCTGTTTTTT
-	TRBV20-1	TRBJ2-5	few	CSASRESAQYF	TGCAGTGCTAGTAGAGAGTCGGCCCAGTACTTC